The source of this T cell receptor (beta chain) is a study of response to subunit inactivated influenza vaccine. This clonotype was counted between two and nine times. There are 14 residues in the CDR3. CDR1 and CDR2 from the germline V gene are LNHDA and SQIVND (reference sequence). Trimming pared 6 bases from V and 7 bases from J, leaving 15 bases between. TCRdb passed the RT-PCR reads through MiXCR, listing each CDR3 protein once. The sample records more than 500,000 distinct CDR3 sequences, approximately 10% being singletons. The data also belong to a second study, concerning T cells expressing NK-cell markers. That investigation notes: With UMIs, 5'RACE template switching was used to make TCR beta cDNA. From sorted CD3+CD56+NKG2C+, CD3+CD56+NKG2C- and CD3+CD56-NKG2C+ T cells came the TCR beta repertoires. Sequenced donors, eight in total, included seven who were HCMV-seropositive and one who was seronegative. Restriction of the sorted population to alpha-beta TCR T cells was achieved in several experiments with an anti-gamma-delta TCR antibody. The CD3+CD56-NKG2C+ fraction was also led by these clonotypes in several donors.

The receptor's source is a man in his fifties who received an inactivated influenza vaccine. The sample here was PBMCs from blood, taken on the day of vaccination. The V gene is TRBV19, the J gene TRBJ1-4; a weak D match, TRBD1 (6 bases). In DNA, the CDR3 is TGTGCCAGTAGCCCCGACAGGAGGGTTGAAAAACTGTTTTTT. This codes for CASSPDRRVEKLFF.